The 32 T cell receptor beta chains reported below all come from one sample, sequenced in a study of shared clonotypes between healthy human individuals. Naive CD8 cells, CD45RO-negative and positively selected for CCR7, excluded terminally differentiated effector memory CD45RA+ cells. The method was immunoSEQ multiplex PCR; TCRdb's version includes in-frame clones alone and lacks a portion of them. The profile covers hundreds of thousands of clones, with 96% appearing a single time and 0.2% to 0.25% taken by the ten largest. Material: naive CD8+ T cells sorted from blood. These receptors were collected from a man between 25 and 39 years old in good health.

The CDR3 loop reads CASRPKIPGHSSEQYF. The CDR3 region has the DNA TGTGCCAGCAGACCCAAGATTCCGGGACATAGTTCCGAGCAGTACTTC. The rearrangement links TRBV7-9 to TRBJ2-7, with D tentatively TRBD1 (6 bases). The CDR3 consists of 16 residues. Germline-derived CDR1 and CDR2 are SEHNR and FQNEAQ (reference sequence). Trimming stripped 6 bases from V and 6 bases from J, with 24 bases between.

This chain connects TRBV27 to TRBJ1-1; D might be TRBD1 (5 bases). Looked up from germline, CDR1 is MNHEY and CDR2 is SMNVEV (reference sequence). This CDR3 spans 13 amino acids. With 6 bases removed from V and 6 bases from J, the gap between germline ends came to 14 bases. CDR3 bases: TGTGCCAGCAGCGCCGTCAGGGCACCTGAAGCTTTCTTT. Translation gives CASSAVRAPEAFF.

The gene calls are TRBV27 and TRBJ1-4; the D gene is possibly TRBD1 (6 bases). The V gene's germline CDR1 is MNHEY and CDR2 SMNVEV (reference sequence). CDR3 length: 17 residues. Trimming pared 10 bases from V and 7 bases from J, leaving 28 bases between. CDR3 sequence: CATGILGTPEGVEKLFF. CDR3 sequence (DNA): TGTGCCACCGGGATACTTGGGACACCGGAAGGTGTTGAAAAACTGTTTTTT.

This clone was recorded only once. The chain employs TRBV7-2 and TRBJ2-1; D call uncertain. The CDR3 consists of 16 residues. Germline V lookup: CDR1 SGHTA, CDR2 FQGNSA. V shed 1 base and J shed 0 bases, with 10 bases lying between them. The DNA for the CDR3 is TGTGCCAGCAGCTTAGTTCGGGCGAGCTCCTACAATGAGCAGTTCTTC. This gives the protein CASSLVRASSYNEQFF.

V gene TRBV5-6 combines with J gene TRBJ2-2; TRBD1 aligns across 7 bases. Trimming at V came to 0 bases and at J to 4 bases, leaving 12 bases not matched to a gene. Germline CDR1 SGHDT, CDR2 YYEEEE. The CDR3 is 18 residues long. In DNA form, the CDR3 reads TGTGCCAGCAGCTTGGACGGTGTCGAGACAGGGCTCACCGGGGAGCTGTTTTTT. Translating gives CASSLDGVETGLTGELFF.

J is TRBJ2-1 and V is TRBV27, with 15 positions matching TRBD2. The CDR3 loop spans 18 amino acids. Germline CDR1 MNHEY, CDR2 SMNVEV (reference sequence). V gave up 2 bases and J gave up 5 bases; unmatched junction bases: 7. The CDR3 region is CASSLPVRTSGGDNEQFF. The CDR3 bases are TGTGCCAGCAGTTTACCTGTCCGGACTAGCGGGGGGGACAATGAGCAGTTCTTC.

This rearrangement joins TRBV7-9 to TRBJ1-1, with D possibly TRBD1 on 6 matching bases. V was trimmed by 3 bases and J by 7 bases, leaving 21 bases between them. The CDR3 runs 16 residues. The germline V gene has CDR1 SEHNR and CDR2 FQNEAQ (reference sequence). The CDR3 coding sequence is TGTGCCAGCAGCTTCGGGCAGGGGCCGGGGTTGGGTGAAGCTTTCTTT. Translated, it gives CASSFGQGPGLGEAFF.

Here the CDR3 reads CATSRDLDHYEQYF. For the CDR3, the DNA is TGTGCCACCAGCAGAGACCTGGACCACTACGAGCAGTACTTC. The rearrangement uses TRBV15 and TRBJ2-7; D gene uncertain. Trimming removed 0 bases at V and 3 bases at J, with 9 bases between. Germline-derived CDR1 and CDR2 are LNHNV and YYDKDF (reference sequence). The CDR3 is 14 amino acids.

The V call is TRBV11-2, the J call TRBJ2-7; TRBD1 matches 12 bases. With 4 bases clipped from V and 5 bases from J, the junction kept 6 bases outside the gene matches. The germline gives CDR1 SGHAT, CDR2 FQNNGV. This CDR3 has 15 amino acids. CDR3 region: CASSSDGTGGHEQYF. CDR3 nucleotides: TGTGCCAGCAGCTCGGACGGGACAGGGGGCCACGAGCAGTACTTC.

This clone was counted once. The CDR3 nucleotides read TGTGCCAGCAGCTCTAGTGGACAGGGATTTGACGAGCAGTACTTC. It specifies CASSSSGQGFDEQYF. V gene TRBV11-2 combines with J gene TRBJ2-7, with 8 positions matching TRBD1. CDR1 is SGHAT and CDR2 is FQNNGV in the germline V gene. This CDR3 region has 15 residues. Trimming cost V 4 bases and J 5 bases; bases outside gene matches: 10. Looking up the rest from reference TRBV11-2 and TRBJ2-7 gives the full variable domain: EAGVAQSPRYKIIEKRQSVAFWCNPISGHATLYWYQQILGQGPKLLIQFQNNGVVDDSQLPKDRFSAERLKGVDSTLKIQPAKLEDSAVYLCASSSSGQGFDEQYFGPGTRLTVT.

The V call is TRBV27, the J call TRBJ2-3; either TRBD1 or TRBD2 may supply D (5 bases each). In germline, CDR1 is MNHEY, CDR2 SMNVEV (reference sequence). The CDR3 contains 16 residues. Trimming took off 3 bases at V and 4 bases at J, with 17 bases between the two ends. The CDR3 protein is CASSFLATRGPDTQYF. The DNA for the CDR3 is TGTGCCAGCAGTTTTTTAGCGACCCGGGGCCCAGATACGCAGTATTTT.

The chain employs TRBV6-6 and TRBJ1-1; TRBD1 matches at 8 bases. Germline trimming cut 0 bases from V and 6 bases from J; bases unmatched to any gene: 9. The germline CDR1 and CDR2 sequences are MNHNY and SVGAGI (reference sequence). The CDR3 contains 16 residues. The CDR3: CASSYSMDRVDAEAFF. In DNA form, the CDR3 reads TGTGCCAGCAGTTACTCGATGGACAGGGTGGACGCTGAAGCTTTCTTT.

The chain has TRBV7-9 and TRBJ1-1; D remains ambiguous. Germline loops: CDR1 SEHNR, CDR2 FQNEAQ (reference sequence). The CDR3 sequence is 15 residues long. Trimming took 1 base from V and 1 from J, leaving 10 bases between them. For the CDR3, the DNA is TGTGCCAGCAGCTTAGTTGTGAACCCGAACACTGAAGCTTTCTTT. This gives the protein CASSLVVNPNTEAFF.

The V and J genes are TRBV5-5 and TRBJ1-2; TRBD1 agrees at 7 bases. V was clipped by 4 bases and J by 5 bases; unmatched bases: 20. Germline CDR1 reads SGHKS; CDR2 reads YYEKEE (reference sequence). There are 18 residues in the CDR3. The CDR3 DNA reads as TGTGCCAGCAGCCCTGACCGGGACAGCCCCCGAGAGTTGTATGGCTACACCTTC. Translated: CASSPDRDSPRELYGYTF.

The chain joins TRBV4-2 to TRBJ1-1, with D maybe TRBD1 (6 bases). The CDR3 consists of 13 residues. Germline V lookup: CDR1 LGHNA, CDR2 YNFKEQ. With 5 bases removed from V and 3 bases from J, the gap between germline ends came to 10 bases. CDR3 sequence (DNA): TGTGCCAGCAGCGATCAGGGGCACACTGAAGCTTTCTTT. Residues: CASSDQGHTEAFF.

The rearrangement joins TRBV10-3 to TRBJ2-7; D tentatively fits TRBD1 or TRBD2 (5 bases each). Trimming took off 8 bases at V and 2 bases at J, with 10 bases between the two ends. Germline assignment: CDR1 ENHRY and CDR2 SYGVKD. The CDR3 totals 12 residues. CDR3 sequence: CAIRDATYEQYF. Written as DNA, the CDR3 is TGTGCCATCCGGGACGCCACCTACGAGCAGTACTTC.

The chain has TRBV10-2 and TRBJ2-7; a possible D gene is TRBD2 (6 bases). Germline V gene sequence: CDR1 WSHSY, CDR2 SAAADI. The CDR3 is made up of 13 amino acids. Trimming left V 2 bases short and J 2 bases short, with 7 bases between. The CDR3 DNA is TGCGCCAGCAGTGAGGAGCGGGCCTACGAGCAGTACTTC. It encodes CASSEERAYEQYF.

The chain uses TRBV7-3 and TRBJ2-7; 7 nucleotides line up with TRBD2. The V and J ends lost 2 bases and 3 bases, in that order; junction bases with no gene match: 10. The CDR3 is 16 amino acids. Looked up from germline, CDR1 is SGHTA and CDR2 is FQGTGA. The CDR3 DNA is TGTGCCAGCAGCTTATTTCCGACAGCGGGAAGCTACGAGCAGTACTTC. Protein: CASSLFPTAGSYEQYF.

The chain recombines TRBV11-2 with TRBJ1-2; possible D gene TRBD1, 6 bases. V lost 5 bases to trimming and J lost 1 base, with 11 bases between them. Germline lookup yields CDR1 SGHAT and CDR2 FQNNGV. The CDR3 has 14 residues. The CDR3 DNA sequence: TGTGCCAGCAGCGAGGACAGCTATAACTATGGCTACACCTTC. This gives the protein CASSEDSYNYGYTF. Looking up the rest from reference TRBV11-2 and TRBJ1-2 gives the full variable domain: EAGVAQSPRYKIIEKRQSVAFWCNPISGHATLYWYQQILGQGPKLLIQFQNNGVVDDSQLPKDRFSAERLKGVDSTLKIQPAKLEDSAVYLCASSEDSYNYGYTFGSGTRLTVV.

V gene TRBV29-1 combines with J gene TRBJ1-1; 7 bases agree with TRBD1. Germline V gene data show CDR1 as SQVTM and CDR2 as ANQGSEA. The CDR3 length is 14 residues. J gave up 2 bases and V 6 bases, and 9 bases lay outside the gene matches. Here the CDR3 reads CSVHRDSRNTEAFF. In nucleotides, the CDR3 is TGCAGCGTCCACCGGGACAGCCGAAACACTGAAGCTTTCTTT.

V is TRBV7-9 and J is TRBJ2-7; the match to TRBD1 covers 9 bases. Germline CDR1 is SEHNR and CDR2 is FQNEAQ (reference sequence). After removal of 5 bases from V and 6 bases from J, the junction contained 8 bases not matched to a gene. This CDR3 region has 14 residues. For the CDR3, the DNA is TGTGCCAGCAGCATTACCGGGACAGGGCGCGAGCAGTACTTC. The encoded protein is CASSITGTGREQYF. Looking up the rest from reference TRBV7-9 and TRBJ2-7 gives the full variable domain: DTGVSQNPRHKITKRGQNVTFRCDPISEHNRLYWYRQTLGQGPEFLTYFQNEAQLEKSRLLSDRFSAERPKGSFSTLEIQRTEQGDSAMYLCASSITGTGREQYFGPGTRLTVT.

CDR3 coding DNA: TGCAGCGTCCGAGCCCCGAACACCGGGGAGCTGTTTTTT. This sequence encodes CSVRAPNTGELFF. The chain has TRBV29-1 and TRBJ2-2; D is unclear. The CDR3 extends over 13 amino acids. Germline values: CDR1 SQVTM, CDR2 ANQGSEA. The ends were cut back, 6 bases at V and 0 bases at J, with 8 bases in the middle.

The rearrangement joins TRBV5-4 to TRBJ2-1, with a weak D call TRBD2 (5 bases). Germline assignment: CDR1 SGHNT and CDR2 YYREEE (reference sequence). The CDR3 loop spans 17 amino acids. V was pared by 3 bases and J by 2 bases, with 18 bases between. The CDR3 region has the DNA TGTGCCAGCAGCTGGAGTGTGGCGGGCACTCCCTACAATGAGCAGTTCTTC. It encodes CASSWSVAGTPYNEQFF. Filled out from reference TRBV5-4 and TRBJ2-1, the complete variable domain reads ETGVTQSPTHLIKTRGQQVTLRCSSQSGHNTVSWYQQALGQGPQFIFQYYREEENGRGNFPPRFSGLQFPNYSSELNVNALELDDSALYLCASSWSVAGTPYNEQFFGPGTRLTVL.

The chain employs TRBV15 and TRBJ2-3; a possible D gene is TRBD2 (6 bases). This CDR3 has 16 residues. Trimming pared 5 bases from V and 3 bases from J, leaving 18 bases between. Per the germline V gene, CDR1 is LNHNV and CDR2 is YYDKDF (reference sequence). CDR3 residues: CATSLNRESVTDTQYF. The CDR3 region has the DNA TGTGCCACCAGCCTAAACCGGGAGTCGGTGACAGATACGCAGTATTTT.

This clone has just one count. V usage is TRBV28 and J usage is TRBJ2-5; TRBD2 matches 8 bases. Per the germline V gene, CDR1 is MDHEN and CDR2 is SYDVKM. V dropped 3 bases and J dropped 4; count of bases not matched to a gene: 4. The CDR3 contains 14 residues. The CDR3 DNA sequence: TGTGCCAGCAGTTTGAGCGGGAGTGGAGAGACCCAGTACTTC. This sequence encodes CASSLSGSGETQYF.

Note on this clone: Different DNA sequences within this sample yield the same CDR3. The chain combines TRBV30 with TRBJ1-1, with D unclear. Germline V CDR1 and CDR2: GTSNPN, SVGIG (reference sequence). The CDR3 contains 12 residues. Trimming removed 0 bases from V and 5 bases from J, with 7 bases in between. CDR3 sequence reads: CAWSVGGTEAFF. The CDR3, as DNA: TGTGCCTGGAGTGTGGGAGGGACTGAAGCTTTCTTT.

Concerning this clone itself: This specimen includes other DNA sequences encoding the same CDR3. The chain couples TRBV7-3 to TRBJ2-3, with 10 bases fitting TRBD2. V shed 2 bases, J shed 3 bases, and the junction held 5 bases outside the gene matches. This CDR3 has 16 residues. Germline values: CDR1 SGHTA, CDR2 FQGTGA. CDR3 in DNA: TGTGCCAGCAGCTTAGGGCTAGCGGGAGTAACAGATACGCAGTATTTT. It encodes CASSLGLAGVTDTQYF.

The V gene is TRBV4-1, the J gene TRBJ2-7; 7 bases are a match to TRBD1. The junction had 5 bases not matched to a gene; V was cut back by 3 bases and J by 6 bases. This CDR3 contains 13 residues. Germline assignment: CDR1 MGHRA and CDR2 YSYEKL. CDR3 sequence (DNA): TGCGCCAGCAGCCAGGGACAGTCATCCGAGCAGTACTTC. Amino acid sequence: CASSQGQSSEQYF.

The genes are TRBV29-1 and TRBJ2-7; D is perhaps TRBD2 (5 bases). The CDR3 spans 12 residues. V lost 4 bases and J lost 2, with 9 bases in between. CDR1 SQVTM and CDR2 ANQGSEA come from the germline V gene. CDR3 nucleotide sequence: TGCAGCGTTGCCGGGGAGACCTACGAGCAGTACTTC. Translating it yields CSVAGETYEQYF.

V usage is TRBV19 and J usage is TRBJ2-7, with D hard to call. V was clipped by 5 bases and J by 3 bases, with 5 bases between them. Germline lookup yields CDR1 LNHDA and CDR2 SQIVND (reference sequence). The CDR3 consists of 11 residues. In DNA, the CDR3 is TGTGCCAGTAGTCTAGGCTACGAGCAGTACTTC. This codes for CASSLGYEQYF.

This clone was seen a handful of times. The V and J genes are TRBV15 and TRBJ1-5; D is uncertain. Per germline, CDR1 LNHNV and CDR2 YYDKDF (reference sequence). The CDR3 has 15 amino acids. Deletions cut 0 bases from V and 6 bases from J, with 12 bases between. CDR3 protein: CATSRDRGYGQPQHF. The CDR3 DNA follows: TGTGCCACCAGCAGAGATCGGGGATATGGTCAGCCCCAGCATTTT. Full variable domain (remainder filled in from reference TRBV15 and TRBJ1-5): DAMVIQNPRYQVTQFGKPVTLSCSQTLNHNVMYWYQQKSSQAPKLLFHYYDKDFNNEADTPDNFQSRRPNTSFCFLDIRSPGLGDTAMYLCATSRDRGYGQPQHFGDGTRLSIL.

J is TRBJ2-7 and V is TRBV4-3; the match to TRBD1 covers 8 bases. J lost 4 bases, V lost 3 bases, and 11 bases had no gene match. The germline gives CDR1 LGHNA, CDR2 YSLEER. The CDR3 covers 16 residues. This CDR3 reads CASSQVTGQASYEQYF. The CDR3 nucleotides read TGCGCCAGCAGCCAGGTTACGGGACAGGCTAGTTACGAGCAGTACTTC.